The 3 T cell receptor beta chains presented below share a single source sample, sequenced in a study of PD-1 blockade in mismatch repair-deficient tumors. This table comes from immunoSEQ multiplex PCR, and its TCRdb copy is limited to in-frame clones, with some not included. The data contain 100,000 to 150,000 clones, around 87% of them seen just once; the ten biggest clones take up roughly 13%. Sequenced material: peripheral blood, taken 44 weeks after starting pembrolizumab. The receptors here all came from an adult with mismatch repair-deficient cancer.

The rearrangement joins TRBV4-2 to TRBJ2-7, with 8 positions matching TRBD2. Unmatched junction bases numbered 8, after V lost 3 bases and J lost 4 bases. CDR1 and CDR2 from the germline V gene are LGHNA and YNFKEQ. CDR3 length equals 15 residues. Here the CDR3 DNA reads TGTGCCAGCAGCCAGGGCGGGGGGACGTCGTACGAGCAGTACTTC. Residues: CASSQGGGTSYEQYF.

The genes are TRBV6-7 and TRBJ1-5; a possible D gene is TRBD1 (6 bases). TRBV6-7 belongs to the ORF category, with a function that is uncertain. V dropped 10 bases and J dropped 9 bases, with 19 bases sitting between them. The CDR3 is 13 residues long. The CDR3 spells CAIFSQGPGPQHF. The CDR3 DNA sequence: TGTGCCATTTTTTCACAGGGCCCGGGGCCCCAGCATTTT.

This chain joins TRBV30 and TRBJ2-5, with a possible D match to TRBD2 (6 bases). The V gene's germline CDR1 is GTSNPN and CDR2 SVGIG (reference sequence). Between the trimmed V and J ends, which lost 0 bases and 1 base, there was a span of 15 bases. The CDR3 spans 16 residues. The CDR3 DNA follows: TGTGCCTGGAGTGTACGGTGGGGGGATCCCCAAGAGACCCAGTACTTC. Amino acid sequence: CAWSVRWGDPQETQYF.